The present TCR beta chain was sequenced within a study of blood T cell repertoires in COVID-19. About the study: Recovered Cohort 3 donors showed two negative PCRs, clearance, or symptom resolution.

Original processing notes: The authors estimated nucleated cell counts from reference gene primer amplification. Clones were sequenced by immunoSEQ multiplex PCR, and TCRdb holds only the in-frame ones, with some missing. The V and J calls and clone size were taken over from that table, and D and trimming were inferred from the DNA. The sample has about 280,000 clones, around 89% seen once. This CDR3 spans 16 amino acids. The germline CDR1 and CDR2 sequences are SGHTA and FQGNSA. With V trimmed by 1 base and J by 3 bases, 6 bases remained unmatched. Enrollees, 18 to 89 years old, lived in 24 US areas. Participants were placed into cohorts based on the clinical history they reported.

V and J are TRBV7-2 and TRBJ2-3; 8 nucleotides match TRBD2. The sample consisted of PBMCs or T cells enriched from blood (not recorded which). The receptor was derived from a woman in her sixties in a cohort exposed to, infected with or recovered from COVID-19 (not recorded which). Here the CDR3 reads CASSLGIRGGTDTQYF. The CDR3 coding sequence is TGTGCCAGCAGCTTAGGAATCCGCGGGGGGACAGATACGCAGTATTTT.